Following are 16 T cell receptor beta chains from one sample sequenced in a study of spatial heterogeneity in lung cancer. TCRdb called the 5' RACE reads again in MiXCR, with one record for every CDR3 protein. The sample holds more than 25,000 distinct CDR3 sequences, about 7% seen once. Antigens of these TCRs are unknown. Whole-study findings and limits: Mutation tallies in tumors tracked expanded intratumoral alpha and beta TCR counts.

Time point defined: sample taken at primary tumor resection. This material consisted of lung tumor tissue, taken at surgery. These TCRs come from a male donor with early-stage non-small cell lung cancer.

Within the sample, this clonotype is medium-sized. The CDR3 protein is CSARDRRGQEQFF. CDR3 nucleotide sequence: TGCAGTGCTAGAGATCGGAGGGGGCAGGAGCAGTTCTTC. The V gene is TRBV20-1, the J gene TRBJ2-1; the D gene is possibly TRBD1 (7 bases). Trimming shortened V by 0 bases and J by 10 bases, and 13 bases separated the two germline ends. This CDR3 has 13 residues. Per germline, CDR1 DFQATT and CDR2 SNEGSKA (reference sequence).

This clonotype was found many times. This chain uses TRBV5-1 with TRBJ2-7; 7 nucleotides line up with TRBD1. This CDR3 has 13 residues. Germline V gives CDR1 SGHRS, CDR2 YFSETQ. Losses at the gene ends were 4 bases for V and 5 bases for J; bases not matched to a gene: 6. DNA of the CDR3: TGCGCCAGCAGCCCGACAGGGAACGACGAGCAGTACTTC. It specifies CASSPTGNDEQYF.

There are a few counts of this clonotype. The chain links TRBV20-1 to TRBJ1-5, with D possibly TRBD1 on 5 matching bases. Deletions cut 2 bases from V and 4 bases from J, with 9 bases between. The germline CDR1 and CDR2 sequences are DFQATT and SNEGSKA (reference sequence). There are 13 residues in the CDR3. CDR3 loop: CSARNDRNQPQHF. In DNA, the CDR3 is TGCAGTGCTAGAAATGACAGAAATCAGCCCCAGCATTTT.

This clonotype was counted between two and nine times. The V and J genes are TRBV6-5 and TRBJ1-6; D possibly corresponds to TRBD1 (5 bases). CDR3 length: 18 amino acids. The V end was cut by 0 bases, the J end by 6 bases, with 18 bases between. CDR1 is MNHEY, CDR2 SVGAGI, per germline. The CDR3 is CASSYSIGARSLNSPLHF. In DNA form, the CDR3 reads TGTGCCAGCAGTTACTCGATTGGGGCGAGGTCTCTTAATTCACCCCTCCACTTT.

This clonotype occurred many times. This chain uses TRBV20-1 with TRBJ2-1, with 10 bases aligning to TRBD2. In germline, CDR1 is DFQATT, CDR2 SNEGSKA (reference sequence). This CDR3 spans 14 amino acids. The V segment lost 0 bases and the J segment 7 bases; nucleotides outside the gene matches: 3. Here the CDR3 reads CSARDERGGNEQFF. DNA for the CDR3: TGCAGTGCTAGAGACGAGCGGGGGGGTAATGAGCAGTTCTTC.

This clonotype came up many times. V and J are TRBV29-1 and TRBJ2-5, with 9 bases matching TRBD1. Trimming at V came to 3 bases and at J to 4 bases, leaving 6 bases not matched to a gene. This CDR3 region has 14 residues. Per the germline V gene, CDR1 is SQVTM and CDR2 is ANQGSEA. In nucleotides, the CDR3 is TGCAGCGTTGATTTGGGACAGGGTGGAGAGACCCAGTACTTC. This gives the protein CSVDLGQGGETQYF.

The V call is TRBV20-1, the J call TRBJ2-7, with 8 bases matching TRBD1. Germline V CDR1 and CDR2: DFQATT, SNEGSKA (reference sequence). Trimming cost V 4 bases and J 2 bases; bases outside gene matches: 7. This CDR3 contains 14 residues. CDR3 nucleotides: TGCAGTGCTACCCCCGGGACAGGTGCCTACGAGCAGTACTTC. Amino acids: CSATPGTGAYEQYF.

The chain combines TRBV5-4 with TRBJ2-3, with 9 bases aligning to TRBD1. J was trimmed by 3 bases and V by 3 bases; bases with no gene match: 5. The CDR3 has 15 residues. CDR1 is SGHNT and CDR2 is YYREEE in the germline V gene (reference sequence). The CDR3 here is CASSSPGQGTDTQYF. DNA of the CDR3: TGTGCCAGCAGCTCTCCGGGACAGGGTACAGATACGCAGTATTTT. Complete variable domain (other parts from reference TRBV5-4 and TRBJ2-3): ETGVTQSPTHLIKTRGQQVTLRCSSQSGHNTVSWYQQALGQGPQFIFQYYREEENGRGNFPPRFSGLQFPNYSSELNVNALELDDSALYLCASSSPGQGTDTQYFGPGTRLTVL.

The rearrangement uses TRBV2 and TRBJ2-3; 7 bases map to TRBD1. The germline gives CDR1 SNHLY, CDR2 FYNNEI. After removal of 6 bases from V and 3 bases from J, the junction contained 9 bases not matched to a gene. This CDR3 contains 15 residues. CDR3 amino acids: CASRQGVYVTDTQYF. Written as DNA, the CDR3 is TGTGCCAGCAGGCAGGGGGTGTATGTAACAGATACGCAGTATTTT.

This clonotype came up a few times. The gene calls are TRBV7-6 and TRBJ2-1; no clear D gene. Germline V gives CDR1 SGHVS, CDR2 FNYEAQ. The CDR3 totals 16 residues. Trimming cost V 4 bases and J 4 bases, with 17 bases left between them. The CDR3 loop is CASSSLGGYIYNEQFF. CDR3 sequence (DNA): TGTGCCAGCAGCTCCTTAGGCGGCTACATTTACAATGAGCAGTTCTTC.

There are a few counts of this clonotype. The rearrangement links TRBV12-3 or TRBV12-4 to TRBJ1-5; D not resolved. The CDR3 extends over 16 amino acids. V was cut by 6 bases and J by 4 bases, with 19 bases left in between. The CDR3 is CASSSTRADWNQPQHF. The CDR3, as DNA: TGTGCCAGCAGCTCAACACGGGCGGACTGGAATCAGCCCCAGCATTTT.

The sample holds many counts of this clonotype. V is TRBV7-2 and J is TRBJ2-3, with 9 nucleotides matching TRBD2. CDR1 SGHTA and CDR2 FQGNSA come from the germline V gene. The CDR3 extends over 15 amino acids. The J segment lost 5 bases and the V segment lost 5 bases, leaving 8 bases of the junction unmatched. Here the CDR3 DNA reads TGTGCCAGCAGCCTCGCGGGGGGGCAGGGAGATACGCAGTATTTT. Its protein is CASSLAGGQGDTQYF.

The chain is built from TRBV19 and TRBJ2-5; D uncertain. Deletions cut 4 bases from V and 5 bases from J, with 5 bases between. The CDR3 contains 11 residues. Germline CDR1 reads LNHDA; CDR2 reads SQIVND (reference sequence). The CDR3 DNA follows: TGTGCCAGTAGTACGCGCGAGACCCAGTACTTC. Its protein is CASSTRETQYF.

This clonotype was counted only a few times. The chain has TRBV10-3 and TRBJ1-1, with D unresolved. The CDR3 totals 13 residues. The germline V gene encodes CDR1 ENHRY and CDR2 SYGVKD. V was clipped by 7 bases and J by 0 bases, with 9 bases between them. The CDR3 loop is CAIKSSLNTEAFF. CDR3 bases: TGTGCCATCAAGTCCAGTTTGAACACTGAAGCTTTCTTT.

This clonotype was counted between two and nine times. This rearrangement joins TRBV6-2 or TRBV6-3 to TRBJ2-5; 7 bases match TRBD1. The V and J ends lost 4 bases and 0 bases, in that order; junction bases with no gene match: 5. CDR1 MNHEY and CDR2 SVGEGT come from the germline V gene. The CDR3 runs to 15 residues. CDR3 sequence (DNA): TGTGCCAGCAGTTTCTTCGGGACAGACCAAGAGACCCAGTACTTC. This codes for CASSFFGTDQETQYF.

This clonotype has at least ten counts. The chain employs TRBV28 and TRBJ1-4, with 7 positions matching TRBD1. Germline CDR1 and CDR2: MDHEN and SYDVKM. CDR3 size: 17 residues. Losses at the gene ends were 5 bases for V and 5 bases for J; bases not matched to a gene: 14. CDR3 region: CASSLPGQLSLNEKLFF. The CDR3 DNA sequence: TGTGCCAGCAGTCTGCCGGGACAGCTGAGTCTGAATGAAAAACTGTTTTTT.